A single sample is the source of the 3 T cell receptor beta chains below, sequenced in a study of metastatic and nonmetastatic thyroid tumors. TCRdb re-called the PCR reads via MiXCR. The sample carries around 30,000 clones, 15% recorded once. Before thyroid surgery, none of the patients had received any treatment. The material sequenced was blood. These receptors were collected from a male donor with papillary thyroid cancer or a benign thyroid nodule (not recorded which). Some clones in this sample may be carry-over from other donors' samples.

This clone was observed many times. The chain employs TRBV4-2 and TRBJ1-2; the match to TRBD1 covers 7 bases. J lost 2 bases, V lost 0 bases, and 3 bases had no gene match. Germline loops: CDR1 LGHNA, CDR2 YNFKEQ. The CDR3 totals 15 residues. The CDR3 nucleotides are TGTGCCAGCAGCCAAGACGGGACAGCCAACTATGGCTACACCTTC. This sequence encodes CASSQDGTANYGYTF.

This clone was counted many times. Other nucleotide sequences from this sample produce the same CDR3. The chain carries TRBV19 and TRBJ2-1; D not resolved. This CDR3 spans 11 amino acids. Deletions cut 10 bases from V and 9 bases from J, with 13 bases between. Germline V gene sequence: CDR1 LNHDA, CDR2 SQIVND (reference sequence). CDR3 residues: CATRSMSEQFF. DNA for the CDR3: TGTGCCACTAGATCTATGAGTGAGCAGTTCTTC. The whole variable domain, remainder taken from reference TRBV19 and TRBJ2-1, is DGGITQSPKYLFRKEGQNVTLSCEQNLNHDAMYWYRQDPGQGLRLIYYSQIVNDFQKGDIAEGYSVSREKKESFPLTVTSAQKNPTAFYLCATRSMSEQFFGPGTRLTVL.

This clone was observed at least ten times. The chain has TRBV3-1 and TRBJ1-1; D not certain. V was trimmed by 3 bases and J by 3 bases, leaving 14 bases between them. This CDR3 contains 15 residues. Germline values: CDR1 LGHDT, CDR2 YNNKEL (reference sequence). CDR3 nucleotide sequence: TGTGCCAGCAGCCAGTCCTACACCTATGACACTGAAGCTTTCTTT. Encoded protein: CASSQSYTYDTEAFF.